This TCR beta chain came from a study of T-cell memory formation after mild COVID-19. General study results and limits: The main location of contracting CD4+ clones was CM and EM, and that of contracting CD8+ clones was EMRA. A second wave of clones peaked on day 37, and their SARS-CoV-2 specificity went unconfirmed. Whereas later expanders leaned CD4+, clones contracting day 15 to 85 showed a balanced CD4/CD8 makeup.

With regard to this clonotype: No antigen is known for it. An end of the junction does not agree with germline; a read error may underlie this.

The CDR3 runs to 14 residues. TCR alpha and TCR beta cDNA libraries carrying sample barcodes and UMIs came from 5'RACE with constant-segment primers. MiXCR, applied by TCRdb to the 5' RACE reads, yields one record per CDR3 protein. This table has 380,000 or so distinct CDR3 sequences, approximately 15% appearing once. The specimen sequenced was PBMCs or a T cell subset sorted from them (not recorded which). The chain recombines TRBV12-3 or TRBV12-4 with TRBJ1-5, with D perhaps TRBD1 (6 bases). The TCR comes from a man between 18 and 29 years old who had mild COVID-19 (a few samples of this study predate the infection). Cell type and time point are not known. The DNA of the CDR3 is TGTGCCAGCAGTTTAGTACAGGGTGATCAGCCCCAGAATTTT. This codes for CASSLVQGDQPQNF.